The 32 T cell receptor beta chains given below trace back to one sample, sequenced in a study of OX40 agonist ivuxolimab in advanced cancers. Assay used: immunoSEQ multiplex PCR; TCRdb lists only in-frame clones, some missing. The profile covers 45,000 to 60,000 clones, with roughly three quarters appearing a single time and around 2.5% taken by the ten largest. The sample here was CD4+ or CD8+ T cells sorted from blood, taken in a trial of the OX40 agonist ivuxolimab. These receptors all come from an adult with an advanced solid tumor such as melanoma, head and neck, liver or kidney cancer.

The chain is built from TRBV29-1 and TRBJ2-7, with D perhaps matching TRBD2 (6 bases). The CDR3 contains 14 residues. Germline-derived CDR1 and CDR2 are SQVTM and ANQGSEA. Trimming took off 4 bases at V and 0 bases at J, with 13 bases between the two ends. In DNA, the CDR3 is TGCAGCGTTGCCGTCGGGGGTTCCTCCTACGAGCAGTACTTC. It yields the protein CSVAVGGSSYEQYF.

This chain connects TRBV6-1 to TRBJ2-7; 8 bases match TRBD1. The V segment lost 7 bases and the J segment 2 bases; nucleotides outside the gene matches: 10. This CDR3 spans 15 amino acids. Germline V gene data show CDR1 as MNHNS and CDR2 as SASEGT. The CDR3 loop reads CASTRRQGLPYEQYF. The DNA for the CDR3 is TGTGCCAGCACCCGCAGACAGGGGTTACCCTACGAGCAGTACTTC.

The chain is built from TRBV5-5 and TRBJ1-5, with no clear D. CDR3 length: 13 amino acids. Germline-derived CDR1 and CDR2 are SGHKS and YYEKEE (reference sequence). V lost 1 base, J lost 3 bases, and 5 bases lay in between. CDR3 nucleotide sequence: TGTGCCAGCAGCTTGACGGTCAATCAGCCCCAGCATTTT. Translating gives CASSLTVNQPQHF.

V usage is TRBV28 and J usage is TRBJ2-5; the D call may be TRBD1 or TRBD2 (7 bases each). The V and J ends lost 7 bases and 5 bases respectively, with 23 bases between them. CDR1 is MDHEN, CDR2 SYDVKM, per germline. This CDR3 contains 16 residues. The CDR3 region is CASTNGGSAGQETQYF. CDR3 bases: TGTGCCAGCACTAACGGTGGTTCAGCGGGACAGGAGACCCAGTACTTC.

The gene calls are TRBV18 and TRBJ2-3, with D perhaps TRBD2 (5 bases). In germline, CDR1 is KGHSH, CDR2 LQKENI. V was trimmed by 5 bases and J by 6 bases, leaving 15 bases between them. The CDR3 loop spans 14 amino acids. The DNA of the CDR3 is TGTGCCAGCTCAACGTCGTCGGGCGGGGATACGCAGTATTTT. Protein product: CASSTSSGGDTQYF.

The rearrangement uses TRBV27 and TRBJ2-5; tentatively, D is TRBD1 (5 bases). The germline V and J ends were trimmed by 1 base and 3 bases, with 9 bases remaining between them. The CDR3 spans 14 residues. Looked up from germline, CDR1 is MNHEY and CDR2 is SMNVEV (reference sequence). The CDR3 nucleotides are TGTGCCAGCAGTTTATGGGGCGTTGAAGAGACCCAGTACTTC. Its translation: CASSLWGVEETQYF.

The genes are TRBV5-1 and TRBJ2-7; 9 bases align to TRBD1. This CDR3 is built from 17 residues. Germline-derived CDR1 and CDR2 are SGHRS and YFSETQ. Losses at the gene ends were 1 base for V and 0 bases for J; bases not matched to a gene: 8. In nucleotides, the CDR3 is TGCGCCAGCAGCTTGTTGGGGACAGGGAAAATCTCCTACGAGCAGTACTTC. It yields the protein CASSLLGTGKISYEQYF. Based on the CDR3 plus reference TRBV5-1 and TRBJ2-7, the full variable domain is KAGVTQTPRYLIKTRGQQVTLSCSPISGHRSVSWYQQTPGQGLQFLFEYFSETQRNKGNFPGRFSGRQFSNSRSEMNVSTLELGDSALYLCASSLLGTGKISYEQYFGPGTRLTVT.

The CDR3 sequence: CASSLGGGSQPQHF. CDR3 nucleotide sequence: TGTGCCAGCAGCTTGGGGGGGGGAAGTCAGCCCCAGCATTTT. The rearrangement links TRBV5-4 to TRBJ1-5; D is perhaps TRBD1 (5 bases). The V end was cut by 0 bases, the J end by 6 bases, with 10 bases between. The CDR3 runs 14 residues. CDR1 is SGHNT and CDR2 is YYREEE in the germline V gene (reference sequence).

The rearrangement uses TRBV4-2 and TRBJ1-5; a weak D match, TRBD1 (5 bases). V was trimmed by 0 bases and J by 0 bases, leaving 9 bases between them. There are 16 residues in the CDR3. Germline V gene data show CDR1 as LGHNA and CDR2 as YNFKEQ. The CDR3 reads CASSQEAGNSNQPQHF. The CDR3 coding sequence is TGTGCCAGCAGCCAAGAGGCAGGGAATAGCAATCAGCCCCAGCATTTT.

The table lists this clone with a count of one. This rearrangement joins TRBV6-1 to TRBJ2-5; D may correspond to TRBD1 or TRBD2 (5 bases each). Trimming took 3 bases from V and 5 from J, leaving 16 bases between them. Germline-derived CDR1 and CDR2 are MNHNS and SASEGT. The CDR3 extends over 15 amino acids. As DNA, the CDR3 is TGTGCCAGCAGTGATTGGGGACCTGGGATGGAGACCCAGTACTTC. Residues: CASSDWGPGMETQYF.

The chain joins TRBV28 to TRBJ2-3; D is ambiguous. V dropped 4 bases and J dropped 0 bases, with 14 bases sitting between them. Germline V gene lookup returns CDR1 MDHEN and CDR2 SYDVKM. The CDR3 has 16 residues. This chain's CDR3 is CASSSPSAASTDTQYF. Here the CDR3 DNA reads TGTGCCAGCAGTTCCCCCTCTGCGGCTAGCACAGATACGCAGTATTTT. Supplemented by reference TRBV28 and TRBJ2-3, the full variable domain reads DVKVTQSSRYLVKRTGEKVFLECVQDMDHENMFWYRQDPGLGLRLIYFSYDVKMKEKGDIPEGYSVSREKKERFSLILESASTNQTSMYLCASSSPSAASTDTQYFGPGTRLTVL.

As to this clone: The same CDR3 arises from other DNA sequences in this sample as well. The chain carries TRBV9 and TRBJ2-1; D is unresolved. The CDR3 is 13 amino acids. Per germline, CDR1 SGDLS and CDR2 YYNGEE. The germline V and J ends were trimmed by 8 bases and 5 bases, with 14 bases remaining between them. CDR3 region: CASSIQIDNEQFF. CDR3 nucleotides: TGTGCCAGTAGCATACAAATCGACAATGAGCAGTTCTTC.

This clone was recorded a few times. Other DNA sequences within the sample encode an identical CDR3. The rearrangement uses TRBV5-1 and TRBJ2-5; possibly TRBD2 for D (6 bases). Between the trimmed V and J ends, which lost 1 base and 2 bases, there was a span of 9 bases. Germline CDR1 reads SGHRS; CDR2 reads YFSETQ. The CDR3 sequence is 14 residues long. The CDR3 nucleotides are TGCGCCAGCAGCTTGTCCGGGACTCAAGAGACCCAGTACTTC. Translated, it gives CASSLSGTQETQYF.

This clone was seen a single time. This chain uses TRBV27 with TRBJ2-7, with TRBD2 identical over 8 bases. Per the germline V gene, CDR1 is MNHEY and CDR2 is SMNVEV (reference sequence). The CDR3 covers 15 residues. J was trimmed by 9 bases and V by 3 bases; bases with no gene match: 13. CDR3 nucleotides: TGTGCCAGCAGTTTCGGGGCGGGGGGAATATACCGGCAGTACTTC. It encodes CASSFGAGGIYRQYF.

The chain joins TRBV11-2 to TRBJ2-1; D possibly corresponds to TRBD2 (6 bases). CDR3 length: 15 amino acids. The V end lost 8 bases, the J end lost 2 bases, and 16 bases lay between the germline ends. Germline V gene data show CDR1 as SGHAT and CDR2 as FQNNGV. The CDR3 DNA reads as TGTGCCAGCCTCACGGGAGTTATCGCCTACAATGAGCAGTTCTTC. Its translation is CASLTGVIAYNEQFF. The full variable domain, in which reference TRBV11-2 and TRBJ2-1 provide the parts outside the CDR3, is EAGVAQSPRYKIIEKRQSVAFWCNPISGHATLYWYQQILGQGPKLLIQFQNNGVVDDSQLPKDRFSAERLKGVDSTLKIQPAKLEDSAVYLCASLTGVIAYNEQFFGPGTRLTVL.

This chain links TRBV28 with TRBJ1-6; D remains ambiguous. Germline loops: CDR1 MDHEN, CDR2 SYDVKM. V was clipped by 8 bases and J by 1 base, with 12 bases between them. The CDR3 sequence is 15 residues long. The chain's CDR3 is CASVGVLSYNSPLHF. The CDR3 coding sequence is TGTGCCAGCGTCGGCGTCCTTTCCTATAATTCACCCCTCCACTTT.

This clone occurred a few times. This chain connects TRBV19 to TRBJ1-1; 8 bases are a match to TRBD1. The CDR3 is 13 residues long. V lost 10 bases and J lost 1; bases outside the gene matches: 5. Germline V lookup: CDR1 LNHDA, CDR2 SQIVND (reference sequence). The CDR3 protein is CATEDRANTEAFF. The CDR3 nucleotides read TGTGCCACCGAGGACAGGGCGAACACTGAAGCTTTCTTT.

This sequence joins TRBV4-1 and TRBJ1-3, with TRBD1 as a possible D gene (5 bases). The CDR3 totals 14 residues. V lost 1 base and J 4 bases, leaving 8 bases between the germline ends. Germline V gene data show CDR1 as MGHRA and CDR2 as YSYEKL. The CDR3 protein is CASSQVGPGNTIYF. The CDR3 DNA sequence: TGCGCCAGCAGCCAAGTGGGACCCGGAAACACCATATATTTT.

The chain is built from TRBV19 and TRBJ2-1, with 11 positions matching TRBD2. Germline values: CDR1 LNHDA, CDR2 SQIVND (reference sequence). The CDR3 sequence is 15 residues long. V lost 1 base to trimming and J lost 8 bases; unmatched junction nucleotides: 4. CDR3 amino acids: CASSIGLAGLYEQFF. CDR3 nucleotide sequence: TGTGCCAGTAGTATAGGACTAGCGGGATTGTATGAGCAGTTCTTC. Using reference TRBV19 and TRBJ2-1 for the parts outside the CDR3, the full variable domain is DGGITQSPKYLFRKEGQNVTLSCEQNLNHDAMYWYRQDPGQGLRLIYYSQIVNDFQKGDIAEGYSVSREKKESFPLTVTSAQKNPTAFYLCASSIGLAGLYEQFFGPGTRLTVL.

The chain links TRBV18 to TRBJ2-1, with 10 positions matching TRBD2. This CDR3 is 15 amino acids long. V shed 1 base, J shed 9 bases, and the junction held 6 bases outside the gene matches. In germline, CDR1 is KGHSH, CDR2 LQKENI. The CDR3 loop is CASSPLISGRSEQFF. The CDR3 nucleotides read TGTGCCAGCTCACCACTGATTAGCGGGAGGAGTGAGCAGTTCTTC.

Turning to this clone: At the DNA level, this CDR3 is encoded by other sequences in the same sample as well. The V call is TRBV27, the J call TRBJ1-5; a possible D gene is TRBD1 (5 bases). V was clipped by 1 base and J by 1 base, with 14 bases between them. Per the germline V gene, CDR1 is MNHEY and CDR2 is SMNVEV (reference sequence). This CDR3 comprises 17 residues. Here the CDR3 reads CASSLYPPGGSNQPQHF. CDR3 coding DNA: TGTGCCAGCAGTTTATACCCGCCGGGGGGAAGCAATCAGCCCCAGCATTTT.

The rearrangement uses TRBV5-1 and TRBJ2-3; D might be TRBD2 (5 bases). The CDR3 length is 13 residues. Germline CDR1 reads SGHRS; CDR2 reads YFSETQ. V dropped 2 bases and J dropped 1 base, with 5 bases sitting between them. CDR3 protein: CASSFSGTDTQYF. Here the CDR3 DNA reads TGCGCCAGCAGCTTTAGCGGCACAGATACGCAGTATTTT.

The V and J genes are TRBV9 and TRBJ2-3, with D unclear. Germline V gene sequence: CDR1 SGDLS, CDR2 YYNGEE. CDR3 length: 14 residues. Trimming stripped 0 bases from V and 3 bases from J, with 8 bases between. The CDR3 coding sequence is TGTGCCAGCAGCGTAGCGGTAGGGACAGATACGCAGTATTTT. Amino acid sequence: CASSVAVGTDTQYF.

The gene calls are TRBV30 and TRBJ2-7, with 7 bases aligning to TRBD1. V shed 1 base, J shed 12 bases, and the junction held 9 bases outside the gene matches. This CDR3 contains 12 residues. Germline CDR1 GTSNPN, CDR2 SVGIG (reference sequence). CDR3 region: CAWSGQGGLAYF. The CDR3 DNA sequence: TGTGCCTGGAGTGGACAGGGTGGTCTTGCGTACTTC.

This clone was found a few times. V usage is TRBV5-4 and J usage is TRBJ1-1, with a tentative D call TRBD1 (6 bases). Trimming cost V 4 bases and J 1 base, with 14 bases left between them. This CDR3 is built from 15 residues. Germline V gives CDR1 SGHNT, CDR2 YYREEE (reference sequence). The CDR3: CASSGRGKGNTEAFF. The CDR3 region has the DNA TGTGCCAGCAGCGGGAGGGGGAAGGGGAACACTGAAGCTTTCTTT.

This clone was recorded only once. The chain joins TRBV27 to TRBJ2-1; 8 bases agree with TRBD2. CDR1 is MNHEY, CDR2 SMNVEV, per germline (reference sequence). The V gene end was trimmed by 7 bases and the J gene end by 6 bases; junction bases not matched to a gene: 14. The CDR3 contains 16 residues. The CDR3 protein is CASTPLSGGPGNEQFF. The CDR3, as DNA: TGTGCCAGCACTCCCCTTTCGGGAGGGCCGGGCAATGAGCAGTTCTTC.

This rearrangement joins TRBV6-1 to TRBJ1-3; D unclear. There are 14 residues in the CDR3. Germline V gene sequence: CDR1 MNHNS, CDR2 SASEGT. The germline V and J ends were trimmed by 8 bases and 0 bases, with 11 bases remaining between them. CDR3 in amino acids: CASSESFSGNTIYF. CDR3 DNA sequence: TGTGCCAGCTCAGAGAGTTTCTCTGGAAACACCATATATTTT.

For the CDR3, the DNA is TGTGCCACGGGGGGGGAGAGGCGGACTGAAGCTTTCTTT. This sequence encodes CATGGERRTEAFF. The chain links TRBV2 to TRBJ1-1; weak D call: TRBD1 (5 bases). Germline V gene sequence: CDR1 SNHLY, CDR2 FYNNEI. The CDR3 runs 13 residues. Trimming shortened V by 10 bases and J by 5 bases, and 17 bases separated the two germline ends.

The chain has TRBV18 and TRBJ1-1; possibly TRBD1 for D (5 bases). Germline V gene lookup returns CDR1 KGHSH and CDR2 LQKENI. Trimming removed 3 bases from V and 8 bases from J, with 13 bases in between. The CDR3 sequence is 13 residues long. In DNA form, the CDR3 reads TGTGCCAGCTCACCGGTTGGGGACTCAGAAGCTTTCTTT. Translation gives CASSPVGDSEAFF.

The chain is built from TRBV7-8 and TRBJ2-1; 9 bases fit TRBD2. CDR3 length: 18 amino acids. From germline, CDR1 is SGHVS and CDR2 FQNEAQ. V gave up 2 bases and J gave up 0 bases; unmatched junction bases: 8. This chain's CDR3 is CASSLIGLAGLSYNEQFF. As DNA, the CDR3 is TGTGCCAGCAGCTTAATAGGGCTAGCGGGACTCTCCTACAATGAGCAGTTCTTC.

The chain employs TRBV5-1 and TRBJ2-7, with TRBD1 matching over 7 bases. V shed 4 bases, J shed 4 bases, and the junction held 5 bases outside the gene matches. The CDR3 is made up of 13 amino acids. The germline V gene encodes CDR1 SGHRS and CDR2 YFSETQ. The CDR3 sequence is CASSPGTEYEQYF. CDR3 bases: TGCGCCAGCAGCCCCGGGACAGAATACGAGCAGTACTTC.

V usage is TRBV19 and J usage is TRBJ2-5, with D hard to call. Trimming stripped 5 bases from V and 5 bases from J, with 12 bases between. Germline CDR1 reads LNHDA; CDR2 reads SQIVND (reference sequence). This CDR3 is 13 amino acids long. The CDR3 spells CASSSWILETQYF. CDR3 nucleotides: TGTGCCAGTAGTTCGTGGATTTTGGAGACCCAGTACTTC.